Shown below are 25 T cell receptor beta chains from a single sample sequenced in a study of response to subunit inactivated influenza vaccine (dated by TCRdb to about 2018). The method was RT-PCR. Sequencing was performed on an Illumina HiSeq 2500. TCRdb passed the public sequencing reads through fastp at Q25 and MiXCR, retaining productive beta sequences. Every distinct CDR3 protein forms one entry, paired with its most common genes and DNA. For this sample there are about 520,000 distinct CDR3 sequences; 11% appear just once. The ten largest clones add up to approximately 12% of the sample. The time point tag for this specimen amounts to: approximately 40 days after influenza vaccine administration. Sample: PBMCs from blood, taken more than 35 days after vaccination. The receptors derive from a man over 45 who received an inactivated influenza vaccine. Donor details come from another sample of the same person, matched by shared clones.

This clonotype was found a few times. This rearrangement joins TRBV7-8 to TRBJ2-7; 11 positions agree with TRBD2. The CDR3 is 18 amino acids. With V trimmed by 1 base and J by 1 base, 9 bases remained unmatched. CDR1 SGHVS and CDR2 FQNEAQ come from the germline V gene. The CDR3 sequence is CASSLVPGTSGGSYEQYF. CDR3 DNA: TGTGCCAGCAGCTTAGTTCCCGGGACTAGCGGTGGATCCTACGAGCAGTACTTC.

The chain recombines TRBV28 with TRBJ2-3; 8 nucleotides line up with TRBD2. Trimming cost V 2 bases and J 3 bases; bases outside gene matches: 4. The CDR3 extends over 15 amino acids. CDR1 and CDR2 (germline): MDHEN, SYDVKM. The CDR3 sequence: CASSLETGGTDTQYF. The DNA of the CDR3 is TGTGCCAGCAGTTTAGAGACGGGGGGGACAGATACGCAGTATTTT.

The V call is TRBV7-2, the J call TRBJ1-4; D may be TRBD1 (5 bases). The CDR3 length is 15 residues. Germline V gene sequence: CDR1 SGHTA, CDR2 FQGNSA. The V and J ends lost 5 bases and 4 bases respectively, with 14 bases between them. The CDR3, as DNA: TGTGCCAGCAGCGAGCAGGGCTTGGGTAATGAAAAACTGTTTTTT. The encoded protein is CASSEQGLGNEKLFF.

This clonotype was seen a handful of times. The V call is TRBV6-2 or TRBV6-3, the J call TRBJ1-2; 7 bases fit TRBD1. V lost 8 bases and J lost 5; bases outside the gene matches: 11. This CDR3 comprises 14 residues. CDR1 is MNHEY, CDR2 SVGEGT, per germline. CDR3 coding DNA: TGTGCCAGCTGGGGCCGGACAGGATGGTATGGCTACACCTTC. Residues: CASWGRTGWYGYTF.

This rearrangement joins TRBV28 to TRBJ2-7; a possible D gene is TRBD1 (6 bases). Trimming pared 7 bases from V and 2 bases from J, leaving 12 bases between. CDR1 and CDR2 (germline): MDHEN, SYDVKM. This CDR3 region has 13 residues. The CDR3 DNA reads as TGTGCCAGCACCCTAGGACAGACCTACGAGCAGTACTTC. This gives the protein CASTLGQTYEQYF.

There are a few counts of this clonotype. V gene TRBV4-1 combines with J gene TRBJ2-2; D possibly uses TRBD1 or TRBD2 (5 bases each). Germline V gives CDR1 MGHRA, CDR2 YSYEKL. This CDR3 spans 15 amino acids. V was pared by 0 bases and J by 7 bases, with 12 bases between. The CDR3 is CASSQDMWGNGELFF. For the CDR3, the DNA is TGCGCCAGCAGCCAAGATATGTGGGGGAACGGGGAGCTGTTTTTT.

This clonotype came up many times. This chain uses TRBV10-3 with TRBJ2-7, with a weak D call TRBD1 (6 bases). CDR3 length equals 13 residues. V lost 6 bases and J 4 bases, leaving 13 bases between the germline ends. In germline, CDR1 is ENHRY, CDR2 SYGVKD. The CDR3 sequence is CAIRQVTGYEQYF. The CDR3, as DNA: TGTGCCATCAGACAAGTCACAGGGTACGAGCAGTACTTC.

Ten or more counts support this clonotype. V usage is TRBV10-3 and J usage is TRBJ2-3; TRBD2 aligns across 10 bases. Germline loops: CDR1 ENHRY, CDR2 SYGVKD. J was trimmed by 5 bases and V by 2 bases; bases with no gene match: 10. The CDR3 covers 17 residues. The DNA for the CDR3 is TGTGCCATCAGTGAGCCTCGGACTAGCGGAGGGGAAGATACGCAGTATTTT. It translates to CAISEPRTSGGEDTQYF.

J is TRBJ2-7 and V is TRBV6-2 or TRBV6-3, with D perhaps being TRBD1 or TRBD2 (5 bases each). The length of the CDR3 is 15 residues. V was clipped by 5 bases and J by 1 base, with 15 bases between them. Germline CDR1 MNHEY, CDR2 SVGEGT. Written as DNA, the CDR3 is TGTGCCAGCAGTCAGACCGGGACCCTATCCTACGAGCAGTACTTC. Translation gives CASSQTGTLSYEQYF.

The chain is built from TRBV3-1 and TRBJ2-4; TRBD1 or TRBD2 may be the D gene (5 bases each). The CDR3 is 15 amino acids. Trimming took 3 bases from V and 2 from J, leaving 11 bases between them. The germline CDR1 and CDR2 sequences are LGHDT and YNNKEL (reference sequence). The CDR3 protein is CASSQRGESKNIQYF. DNA of the CDR3: TGTGCCAGCAGCCAGAGGGGCGAGTCCAAAAACATTCAGTACTTC. Filled out from reference TRBV3-1 and TRBJ2-4, the complete variable domain reads DTAVSQTPKYLVTQMGNDKSIKCEQNLGHDTMYWYKQDSKKFLKIMFSYNNKELIINETVPNRFSPKSPDKAHLNLHINSLELGDSAVYFCASSQRGESKNIQYFGAGTRLSVL.

This clonotype was detected a few times. The chain recombines TRBV2 with TRBJ2-7; D unclear. V lost 3 bases, J lost 5 bases, and 17 bases lay in between. This CDR3 spans 15 amino acids. Germline loops: CDR1 SNHLY, CDR2 FYNNEI. CDR3 DNA: TGTGCCAGCAGTGACCCGATGGCGCCGGCGGACGAGCAGTACTTC. This gives the protein CASSDPMAPADEQYF.

This clonotype was counted once. This chain uses TRBV27 with TRBJ2-7, with 9 bases aligning to TRBD2. The length of the CDR3 is 15 residues. CDR1 is MNHEY and CDR2 is SMNVEV in the germline V gene (reference sequence). V lost 4 bases to trimming and J lost 2 bases; unmatched junction nucleotides: 6. The CDR3 sequence: CASSWAGGGPYEQYF. The CDR3 coding sequence is TGTGCCAGCAGTTGGGCGGGAGGGGGACCCTACGAGCAGTACTTC.

This clonotype was counted at least ten times. The chain recombines TRBV7-2 with TRBJ2-7, with TRBD1 matching 9 bases. The CDR3 consists of 14 residues. Germline V gene sequence: CDR1 SGHTA, CDR2 FQGNSA. V gave up 1 base and J gave up 7 bases; unmatched junction bases: 5. Written as DNA, the CDR3 is TGTGCCAGCAGCTTAGGGACAGGGGCAGGAGAGCAGTACTTC. Residues: CASSLGTGAGEQYF.

This clonotype was seen ten or more times. This sequence joins TRBV15 and TRBJ2-4; TRBD2 matches 7 bases. Germline CDR1 reads LNHNV; CDR2 reads YYDKDF (reference sequence). This CDR3 spans 15 amino acids. V was pared by 4 bases and J by 5 bases, with 8 bases of the junction left unmatched. CDR3 in amino acids: CATSTRSGLENIQYF. In DNA form, the CDR3 reads TGTGCCACCAGCACCCGCTCCGGACTAGAAAACATTCAGTACTTC.

This clonotype was seen a few times. The chain links TRBV5-1 to TRBJ2-7, with 7 bases fitting TRBD1. The V gene end was trimmed by 4 bases and the J gene end by 0 bases; junction bases not matched to a gene: 7. This CDR3 spans 15 amino acids. In germline, CDR1 is SGHRS, CDR2 YFSETQ. CDR3 DNA sequence: TGCGCCAGCAGCCGAGATGGGGACAGCTCCTACGAGCAGTACTTC. Protein: CASSRDGDSSYEQYF. The entire variable domain, with the rest obtained from reference TRBV5-1 and TRBJ2-7, is as follows: KAGVTQTPRYLIKTRGQQVTLSCSPISGHRSVSWYQQTPGQGLQFLFEYFSETQRNKGNFPGRFSGRQFSNSRSEMNVSTLELGDSALYLCASSRDGDSSYEQYFGPGTRLTVT.

This clonotype came up a few times. The genes are TRBV6-1 and TRBJ2-7; 9 bases fit TRBD1. Germline V gene data show CDR1 as MNHNS and CDR2 as SASEGT. V lost 9 bases and J lost 0; bases outside the gene matches: 21. This CDR3 has 19 residues. CDR3 nucleotides: TGTGCCAGTTCCCGGGACAGGGAACGTCGCAGTGCAACCTCCTACGAGCAGTACTTC. This gives the protein CASSRDRERRSATSYEQYF.

At least ten counts were recorded for this clonotype. The V call is TRBV10-3, the J call TRBJ2-3; 9 bases match TRBD2. Germline V gives CDR1 ENHRY, CDR2 SYGVKD. The CDR3 has 15 amino acids. The ends lost 6 bases at V and 4 bases at J; junction bases unmatched: 8. The CDR3 sequence: CAISFVASGADTQYF. The CDR3 bases are TGTGCCATCAGCTTCGTTGCTAGCGGGGCAGATACGCAGTATTTT.

This chain connects TRBV27 to TRBJ2-1, with 12 bases aligning to TRBD2. The CDR3 totals 16 residues. Germline V lookup: CDR1 MNHEY, CDR2 SMNVEV (reference sequence). V was pared by 2 bases and J by 6 bases, with 5 bases of the junction left unmatched. CDR3 region: CASSLLAGGSLNEQFF. CDR3 sequence (DNA): TGTGCCAGCAGTTTACTAGCGGGAGGGTCACTCAATGAGCAGTTCTTC.

This clonotype was seen only a few times. The V call is TRBV28, the J call TRBJ2-5, with D possibly being TRBD1 or TRBD2 (5 bases each). The CDR3 covers 17 residues. Germline-derived CDR1 and CDR2 are MDHEN and SYDVKM. V shed 6 bases and J shed 2 bases, with 22 bases lying between them. The CDR3 sequence is CASSPPAWDPRQETQYF. CDR3 DNA: TGTGCCAGCAGCCCCCCGGCCTGGGACCCAAGACAAGAGACCCAGTACTTC.

This clonotype was seen a handful of times. The chain joins TRBV27 to TRBJ2-7; D is ambiguous. With 5 bases removed from V and 1 base from J, the gap between germline ends came to 9 bases. The CDR3 has 13 amino acids. The germline V gene encodes CDR1 MNHEY and CDR2 SMNVEV (reference sequence). As DNA, the CDR3 is TGTGCCAGCAGTCGGGCCCCTTCCTACGAGCAGTACTTC. Residues: CASSRAPSYEQYF.

This clonotype was seen ten or more times. The V and J genes are TRBV28 and TRBJ2-7; D is ambiguous. This CDR3 is 13 amino acids long. V was shortened by 5 bases and J by 0 bases, with 8 bases between the two germline ends. CDR1 is MDHEN, CDR2 SYDVKM, per germline. The CDR3 coding sequence is TGTGCCAGCAGTCCCTCCAGCTCCTACGAGCAGTACTTC. Translation gives CASSPSSSYEQYF.

V usage is TRBV6-2 or TRBV6-3 and J usage is TRBJ2-2; D unresolved. Germline CDR1 MNHEY, CDR2 SVGEGT. V lost 0 bases and J lost 3, with 5 bases in between. The CDR3 sequence is 14 residues long. CDR3 residues: CASSYSSDTGELFF. Here the CDR3 DNA reads TGTGCCAGCAGTTACTCGTCCGACACCGGGGAGCTGTTTTTT.

This clonotype was seen a handful of times. The chain is built from TRBV12-3 or TRBV12-4 and TRBJ2-1, with 12 bases matching TRBD2. CDR3 length equals 15 residues. J lost 4 bases, V lost 7 bases, and 5 bases had no gene match. CDR3 in amino acids: CASTLAGGRYNEQFF. CDR3 DNA sequence: TGTGCCAGCACCCTAGCGGGGGGGAGGTACAATGAGCAGTTCTTC.

In its sample, this clonotype was seen a few times. V gene TRBV14 combines with J gene TRBJ2-7; D remains ambiguous. This CDR3 region has 15 residues. The V end lost 4 bases, the J end lost 5 bases, and 18 bases lay between the germline ends. The germline V gene encodes CDR1 SGHDN and CDR2 FVKESK. The CDR3 sequence: CASSLPGSEWDEQYF. The DNA for the CDR3 is TGTGCCAGCAGCCTCCCCGGGTCGGAATGGGACGAGCAGTACTTC.

This clonotype has more than one count but fewer than ten. The genes are TRBV7-9 and TRBJ2-3; the D gene is possibly TRBD2 (5 bases). The CDR3 covers 13 residues. V lost 5 bases and J 1 base, leaving 7 bases between the germline ends. CDR1 is SEHNR and CDR2 is FQNEAQ in the germline V gene (reference sequence). The CDR3 loop reads CASSQLGTDTQYF. In DNA, the CDR3 is TGTGCCAGCAGCCAACTAGGCACAGATACGCAGTATTTT.